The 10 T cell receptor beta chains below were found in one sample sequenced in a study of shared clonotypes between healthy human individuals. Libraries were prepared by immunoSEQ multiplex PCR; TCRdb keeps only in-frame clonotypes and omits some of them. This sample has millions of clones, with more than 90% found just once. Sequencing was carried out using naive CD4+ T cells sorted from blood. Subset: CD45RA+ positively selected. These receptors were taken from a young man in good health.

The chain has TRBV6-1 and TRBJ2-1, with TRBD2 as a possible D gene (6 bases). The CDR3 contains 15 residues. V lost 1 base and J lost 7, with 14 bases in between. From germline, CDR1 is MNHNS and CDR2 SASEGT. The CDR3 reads CASSEGGIGGNEQFF. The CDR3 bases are TGTGCCAGCAGTGAAGGTGGAATAGGAGGGAATGAGCAGTTCTTC.

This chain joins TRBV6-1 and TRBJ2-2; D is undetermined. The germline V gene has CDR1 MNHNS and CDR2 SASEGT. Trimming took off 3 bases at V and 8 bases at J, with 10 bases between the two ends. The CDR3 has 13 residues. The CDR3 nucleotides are TGTGCCAGCAGTGACTATGGTCGAGGGGAGCTGTTTTTT. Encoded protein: CASSDYGRGELFF.

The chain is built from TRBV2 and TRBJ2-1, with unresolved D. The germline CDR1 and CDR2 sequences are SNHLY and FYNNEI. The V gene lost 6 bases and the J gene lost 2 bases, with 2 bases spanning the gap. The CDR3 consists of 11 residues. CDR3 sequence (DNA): TGTGCCAGCAGAGCCTACAATGAGCAGTTCTTC. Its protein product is CASRAYNEQFF.

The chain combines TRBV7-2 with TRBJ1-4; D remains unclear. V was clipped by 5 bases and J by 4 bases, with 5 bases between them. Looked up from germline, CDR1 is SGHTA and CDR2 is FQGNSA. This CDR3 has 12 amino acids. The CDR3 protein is CASSPYNEKLFF. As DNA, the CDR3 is TGTGCCAGCAGCCCTTATAATGAAAAACTGTTTTTT.

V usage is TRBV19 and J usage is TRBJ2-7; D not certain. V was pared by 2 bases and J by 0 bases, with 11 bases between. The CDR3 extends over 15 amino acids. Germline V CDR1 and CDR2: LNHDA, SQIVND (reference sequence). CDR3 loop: CASSITTFSSYEQYF. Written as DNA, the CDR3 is TGTGCCAGTAGTATAACGACGTTCAGCTCCTACGAGCAGTACTTC.

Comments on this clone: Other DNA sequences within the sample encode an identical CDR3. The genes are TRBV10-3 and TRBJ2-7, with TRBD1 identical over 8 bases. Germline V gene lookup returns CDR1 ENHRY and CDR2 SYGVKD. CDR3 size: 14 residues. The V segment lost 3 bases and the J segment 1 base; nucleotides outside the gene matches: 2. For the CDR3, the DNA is TGTGCCATCAGTGACGGACAGGGATCCTACGAGCAGTACTTC. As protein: CAISDGQGSYEQYF.

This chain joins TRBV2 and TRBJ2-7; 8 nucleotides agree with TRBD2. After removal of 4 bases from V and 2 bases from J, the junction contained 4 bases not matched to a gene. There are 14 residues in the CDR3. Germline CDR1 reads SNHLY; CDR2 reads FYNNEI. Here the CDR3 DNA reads TGTGCCAGCAGTGGAGCGGGAGTTGCCTACGAGCAGTACTTC. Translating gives CASSGAGVAYEQYF.

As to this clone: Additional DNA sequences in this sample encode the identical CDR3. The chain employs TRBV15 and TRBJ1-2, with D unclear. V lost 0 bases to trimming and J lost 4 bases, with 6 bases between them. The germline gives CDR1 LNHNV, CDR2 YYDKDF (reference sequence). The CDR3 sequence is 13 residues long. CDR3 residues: CATSRDRLYGYTF. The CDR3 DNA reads TGTGCCACCAGCAGAGACAGGCTCTATGGCTACACCTTC.

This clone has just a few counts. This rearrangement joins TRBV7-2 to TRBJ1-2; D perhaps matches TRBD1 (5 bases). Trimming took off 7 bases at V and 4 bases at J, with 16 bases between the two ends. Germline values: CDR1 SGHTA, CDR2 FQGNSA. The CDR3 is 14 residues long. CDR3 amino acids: CASTKTSGTYGYTF. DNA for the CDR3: TGTGCCAGCACCAAAACGTCAGGGACCTATGGCTACACCTTC.

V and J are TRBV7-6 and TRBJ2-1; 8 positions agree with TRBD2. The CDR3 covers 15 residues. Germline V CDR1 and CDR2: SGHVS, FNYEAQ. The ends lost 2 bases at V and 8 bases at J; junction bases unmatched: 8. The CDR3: CASSLSAGGTHEQFF. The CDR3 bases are TGTGCCAGCAGCTTATCGGCGGGAGGCACCCATGAGCAGTTCTTC.